These 10 T cell receptor beta chains were sequenced from one sample in a study of T-cell reconstitution after alpha-beta-depleted transplantation in children. Molecular barcoding with unique molecular identifiers was used for the TCRbeta library. TCRdb re-derived calls from the PCR reads in MiXCR, one entry per CDR3 protein. The sample carries about 420,000 distinct CDR3 sequences, about 11% recorded once. The sequencing used PBMCs from the stem cell graft donor, collected from the stem cell graft. These receptor sequences come from a human donor who donated a stem cell graft to a child with acute myeloid leukemia.

The chain uses TRBV7-3 and TRBJ1-1; D is possibly TRBD1 (5 bases). CDR3 size: 12 residues. Per germline, CDR1 SGHTA and CDR2 FQGTGA. V dropped 2 bases and J dropped 11 bases, with 12 bases sitting between them. DNA for the CDR3: TGTGCCAGCAGCTTAGGGGGTGAGCACGCTTTCTTT. This sequence encodes CASSLGGEHAFF.

The sample holds a few counts of this clonotype. The rearrangement joins TRBV20-1 to TRBJ2-5, with a possible D match to TRBD1 (7 bases). Germline V CDR1 and CDR2: DFQATT, SNEGSKA (reference sequence). The V and J ends lost 5 bases and 5 bases respectively, with 15 bases between them. The CDR3 loop spans 13 amino acids. CDR3 DNA sequence: TGCAGTGCTTGTATGACAGGGAGGGAGACCCAGTACTTC. Translating it yields CSACMTGRETQYF.

This rearrangement joins TRBV7-2 to TRBJ1-1, with D tentatively TRBD1 (5 bases). Trimming shortened V by 5 bases and J by 10 bases, and 14 bases separated the two germline ends. From germline, CDR1 is SGHTA and CDR2 FQGNSA. CDR3 length: 12 residues. The CDR3 is CASSPRWGGAFF. CDR3 nucleotides: TGTGCCAGCAGCCCCCGTTGGGGCGGAGCTTTCTTT.

The chain carries TRBV4-2 and TRBJ2-7, with TRBD1 matching over 8 bases. The CDR3 has 15 residues. The V gene end was trimmed by 0 bases and the J gene end by 3 bases; junction bases not matched to a gene: 4. CDR1 is LGHNA, CDR2 YNFKEQ, per germline. In DNA form, the CDR3 reads TGTGCCAGCAGCCAAGAAGGGGACAGGTACTACGAGCAGTACTTC. Its translation: CASSQEGDRYYEQYF.

The V and J genes are TRBV10-3 and TRBJ1-1, with 7 positions matching TRBD1. Germline loops: CDR1 ENHRY, CDR2 SYGVKD. CDR3 length: 12 amino acids. V lost 6 bases and J lost 7; bases outside the gene matches: 5. In DNA form, the CDR3 reads TGTGCCATCAGGACAGGGAAGAATGAAGCTTTCTTT. This codes for CAIRTGKNEAFF.

The genes are TRBV4-1 and TRBJ1-2, with TRBD1 identical over 8 bases. Germline V gene data show CDR1 as MGHRA and CDR2 as YSYEKL. J lost 7 bases, V lost 0 bases, and 10 bases had no gene match. The CDR3 length is 16 residues. The CDR3 DNA sequence: TGCGCCAGCAGCCAAGATGGACAGGGTGGTTTTGGTGGCTACACCTTC. Protein: CASSQDGQGGFGGYTF.

This rearrangement joins TRBV20-1 to TRBJ1-4; D unclear. The CDR3 has 12 residues. Trimming left V 4 bases short and J 6 bases short, with 9 bases between. Germline CDR1 DFQATT, CDR2 SNEGSKA (reference sequence). CDR3 sequence: CSAIWGHEKLFF. CDR3 DNA sequence: TGCAGTGCTATCTGGGGTCATGAAAAACTGTTTTTT.

This clonotype was observed many times. The J gene is TRBJ2-5, the V gene TRBV7-8; D is unresolved. Germline V gives CDR1 SGHVS, CDR2 FQNEAQ. This CDR3 region has 14 residues. V lost 5 bases, J lost 6 bases, and 16 bases lay in between. Here the CDR3 reads CASSPSTLGQTQYF. The CDR3 DNA reads TGTGCCAGCAGCCCGTCGACATTAGGGCAGACCCAGTACTTC.

This clonotype was recorded many times. This chain links TRBV7-2 with TRBJ2-3; 9 nucleotides match TRBD2. Germline loops: CDR1 SGHTA, CDR2 FQGNSA. Germline trimming cut 3 bases from V and 1 base from J; bases unmatched to any gene: 5. The CDR3 consists of 16 residues. The CDR3 reads CASSLGAGGRTDTQYF. The DNA of the CDR3 is TGTGCCAGCAGCTTGGGAGCGGGAGGCCGCACAGATACGCAGTATTTT.

This clonotype was detected a few times. The genes are TRBV5-1 and TRBJ2-5; 7 bases fit TRBD1. The CDR3 spans 15 residues. The junction had 8 bases not matched to a gene; V was cut back by 4 bases and J by 2 bases. CDR1 and CDR2 (germline): SGHRS, YFSETQ. CDR3 sequence: CASSARTGQQETQYF. DNA for the CDR3: TGCGCCAGCAGCGCGCGGACAGGCCAACAAGAGACCCAGTACTTC. Together with reference TRBV5-1 and TRBJ2-5, the CDR3 gives the full variable domain: KAGVTQTPRYLIKTRGQQVTLSCSPISGHRSVSWYQQTPGQGLQFLFEYFSETQRNKGNFPGRFSGRQFSNSRSEMNVSTLELGDSALYLCASSARTGQQETQYFGPGTRLLVL.